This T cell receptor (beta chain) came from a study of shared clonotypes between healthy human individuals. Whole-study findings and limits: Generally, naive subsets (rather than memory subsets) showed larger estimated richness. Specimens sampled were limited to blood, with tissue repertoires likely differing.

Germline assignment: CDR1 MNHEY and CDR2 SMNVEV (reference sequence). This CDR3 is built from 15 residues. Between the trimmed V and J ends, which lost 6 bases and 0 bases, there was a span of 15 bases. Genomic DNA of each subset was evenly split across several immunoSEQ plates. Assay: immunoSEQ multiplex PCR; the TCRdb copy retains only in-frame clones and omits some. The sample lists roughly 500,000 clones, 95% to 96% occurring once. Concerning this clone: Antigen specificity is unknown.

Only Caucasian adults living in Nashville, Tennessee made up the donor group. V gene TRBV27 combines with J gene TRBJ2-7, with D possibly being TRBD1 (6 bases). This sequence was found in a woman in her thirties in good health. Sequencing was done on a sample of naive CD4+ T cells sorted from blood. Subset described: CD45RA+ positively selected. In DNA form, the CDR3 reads TGTGCCAGCAGGCTAACAGGGTTAGACTCCTACGAGCAGTACTTC. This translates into CASRLTGLDSYEQYF.